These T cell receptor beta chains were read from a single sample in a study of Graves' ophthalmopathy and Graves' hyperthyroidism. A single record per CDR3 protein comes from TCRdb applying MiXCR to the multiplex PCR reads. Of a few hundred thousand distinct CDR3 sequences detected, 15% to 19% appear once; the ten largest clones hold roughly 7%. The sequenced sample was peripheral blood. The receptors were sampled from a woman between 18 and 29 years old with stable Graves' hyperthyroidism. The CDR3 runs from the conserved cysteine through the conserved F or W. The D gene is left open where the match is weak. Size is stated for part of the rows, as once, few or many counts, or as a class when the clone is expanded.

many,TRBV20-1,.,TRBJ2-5,CSAREAEETQYF,TGCAGTGCTAGGGAGGCAGAAGAGACCCAGTACTTC
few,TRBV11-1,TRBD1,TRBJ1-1,CASSLAQGQGLTEAFF,TGTGCCAGCAGCTTAGCGCAGGGACAGGGGCTCACTGAAGCTTTCTTT
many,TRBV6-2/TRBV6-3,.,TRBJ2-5,CASSQRRDYQETQYF,TGTGCCAGCAGTCAACGCCGGGACTACCAAGAGACCCAGTACTTC
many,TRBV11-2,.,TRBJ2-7,CASSLVRWGGHEQYF,TGTGCCAGCAGCTTAGTACGGTGGGGGGGCCACGAGCAGTACTTC
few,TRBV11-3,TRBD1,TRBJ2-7,CATSYSGTGDYEQYF,TGTGCCACCTCGTACAGTGGGACAGGGGACTACGAGCAGTACTTC
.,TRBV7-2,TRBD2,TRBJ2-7,CASSRGTSVEQYF,TGTGCCAGCAGCCGTGGGACTAGCGTCGAGCAGTACTTC
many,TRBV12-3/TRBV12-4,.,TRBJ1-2,CASSLSAGWGGYTF,TGTGCCAGCAGTTTAAGTGCCGGGTGGGGGGGCTACACCTTC
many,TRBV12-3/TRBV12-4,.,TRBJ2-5,CASTPHTGETQYF,TGTGCCAGCACTCCTCATACCGGGGAGACCCAGTACTTC
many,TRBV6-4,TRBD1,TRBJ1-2,CASSDYRGVHYF,TGTGCCAGCAGTGACTACAGGGGTGTCCACTACTTC
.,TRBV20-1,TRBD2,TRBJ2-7,CSALIAGGLSYEQYF,TGCAGTGCTCTTATAGCGGGGGGCCTTTCCTACGAGCAGTACTTC